This entry describes one TCR beta chain. This sample is drawn from a study of blood T cell repertoires in COVID-19. Whole-study context: The origin of the acute and convalescent COVID-19 samples was the United States, Italy and Spain.

The assay was immunoSEQ multiplex PCR, and TCRdb's table has in-frame clones only and misses some. The profile shows approximately 180,000 clones, approximately 89% of them singletons. The CDR3 covers 12 residues. CDR1 is MDHEN, CDR2 SYDVKM, per germline. With V trimmed by 5 bases and J by 8 bases, 2 bases remained unmatched. Two negative PCRs, clearance, or symptom resolution characterized the recovered Cohort 3 donors. Sequenced input: PBMCs or T cells enriched from blood (not recorded which). This receptor was taken from a man aged 35-49 years who had recovered from COVID-19. The chain recombines TRBV28 with TRBJ1-3; TRBD1 matches 8 bases. CDR3 sequence: CASSGQGDTIYF. CDR3 in DNA: TGTGCCAGCAGTGGACAGGGAGACACCATATATTTT.